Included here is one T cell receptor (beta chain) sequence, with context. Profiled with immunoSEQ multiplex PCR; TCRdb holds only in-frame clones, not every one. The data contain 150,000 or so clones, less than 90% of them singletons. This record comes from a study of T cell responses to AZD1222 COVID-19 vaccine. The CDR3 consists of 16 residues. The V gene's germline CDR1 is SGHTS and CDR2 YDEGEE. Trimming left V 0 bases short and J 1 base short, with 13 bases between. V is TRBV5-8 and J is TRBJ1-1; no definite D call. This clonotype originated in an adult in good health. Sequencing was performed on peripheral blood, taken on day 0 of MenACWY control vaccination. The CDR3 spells CASSLGFRTRNTEAFF. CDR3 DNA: TGTGCCAGCAGCTTGGGGTTTAGGACGCGGAACACTGAAGCTTTCTTT.